Listed below are T cell receptor beta chains from one sample, sequenced in a study of shared clonotypes between healthy human individuals. The table came from immunoSEQ multiplex PCR; TCRdb's copy has only in-frame clones and leaves some out. Found here are 530,000 or so clones, over 60% of them singletons; the top ten hold under 15%. Sequenced sample: PBMCs. The receptors stem from a woman aged 40 to 50 in good health. Some clones in this sample may be carry-over from other donors' samples. Each CDR3 is given with its conserved first and last residue. D genes are given only for firm matches. Size values are once, few and many counts, or a class for expanded clones, and some rows have none.

CDR3nt	CDR3aa	abundance	v_gene	j_gene	d_gene
TGTGCCAGCGGGGATCATACTGGAAACACCATATATTTT	CASGDHTGNTIYF	.	TRBV27	TRBJ1-3	.
TGCGCCAGCAGCTTGATGGGCGGCAGTAACTATGGCTACACCTTC	CASSLMGGSNYGYTF	.	TRBV5-1	TRBJ1-2	.
TGTGCCTGGAGGGTAATACAGGGGGCGGGTGAAAAACTGTTTTTT	CAWRVIQGAGEKLFF	.	TRBV30	TRBJ1-4	TRBD1
TGTGCCACCAGCAGAGTTTCCAGCACAGATACGCAGTATTTT	CATSRVSSTDTQYF	.	TRBV15	TRBJ2-3	.
TGCGCCAGCAGCCCACAGGGTATTTATGGGCAGCCCCAGCATTTT	CASSPQGIYGQPQHF	.	TRBV5-1	TRBJ1-5	.
TGTGCCACCAGCTTCAAAAGGAGTAGCGGGAGGTGGCGATCCTACAATGAGCAGTTCTTC	CATSFKRSSGRWRSYNEQFF	.	TRBV15	TRBJ2-1	TRBD2
TGCAGTGCTAGAGACTTAAACATTCAGTACTTC	CSARDLNIQYF	.	TRBV20-1	TRBJ2-4	.
TGCGCCAGCAGCCCCACAGGGAACACTGAAGCTTTCTTT	CASSPTGNTEAFF	.	TRBV5-1	TRBJ1-1	.
TGTGCCAGCGCCCCCAGGCGGGACAGTAACACCGGGGAGCTGTTTTTT	CASAPRRDSNTGELFF	.	TRBV11-1	TRBJ2-2	.
TGCAGCGCGGGTTCGTACAATGAGCAGTTCTTC	CSAGSYNEQFF	.	TRBV29-1	TRBJ2-1	.
TGTGCCAGCAGCTCCCCAGGGGTAGCTGGAAACACCATATATTTT	CASSSPGVAGNTIYF	once	TRBV7-9	TRBJ1-3	.
TGTGCCAGCAGCTTGGGCCAGGGATTCGGGTTGGAGTTCTTC	CASSLGQGFGLEFF	.	TRBV5-4	TRBJ2-1	.
TGTGCCAGCAGCGTAGATGTGAGATCCTACGAGCAGTACTTC	CASSVDVRSYEQYF	.	TRBV9	TRBJ2-7	.
TGTGCCAGCAGTTACTCGGTGAAGACACCCACCGGGGAGCTGTTTTTT	CASSYSVKTPTGELFF	.	TRBV13	TRBJ2-2	.
TGTGCCAGCAGACCACAGGCGAGCAATCAGCCCCAGCATTTT	CASRPQASNQPQHF	.	TRBV6-6	TRBJ1-5	.
TGCGCCAGCAGCCCCCAGGGGACATACGAGCAGTACTTC	CASSPQGTYEQYF	.	TRBV5-1	TRBJ2-7	.
TGTGCCAGCAGTGGGACGACCGGGACAGGCCTCTACGAGCAGTACTTC	CASSGTTGTGLYEQYF	.	TRBV28	TRBJ2-7	TRBD1
TGTGCCAGGGGACTAGCGGGAGCGGGCGAGACCCAGTACTTC	CARGLAGAGETQYF	.	TRBV2	TRBJ2-5	TRBD2
TGCGCCAGCAGCTTCGATACCGGGGAGCTGTTTTTT	CASSFDTGELFF	.	TRBV5-1	TRBJ2-2	.
TGTGCCAGCAGCTTAGCTCGGCGACAGGGAAACAATGAGCAGTTCTTC	CASSLARRQGNNEQFF	.	TRBV7-8	TRBJ2-1	TRBD1
TGTGCCAGCAGCTTGTTAAGGGCGACTAGCTCCGAGCAGTACTTC	CASSLLRATSSEQYF	.	TRBV5-6	TRBJ2-7	TRBD2
TGTGCCAGCAGCTTAGGGAACCTAGGCACAGATACGCAGTATTTT	CASSLGNLGTDTQYF	.	TRBV7-2	TRBJ2-3	.
TGTGCCAGCAGCAAAGGACGTGGGGACAGGGGGCCCTCATGCCATGGCTACACCTTC	CASSKGRGDRGPSCHGYTF	few	TRBV21-1	TRBJ1-2	.
TGTGCCAGTAGTAAAACAGCGGGCGCCCCGGGCACAGATACGCAGTATTTT	CASSKTAGAPGTDTQYF	.	TRBV19	TRBJ2-3	.
TGTGCCAGCTCACCGGCGGGGGGTTCGTTGACTGAAGCTTTCTTT	CASSPAGGSLTEAFF	once	TRBV18	TRBJ1-1	.
TGCGCCAGCAGCCCCTTTTGGTCGGCTAGCGGGAGTCCGAGGAGCTCCTACGAGCAGTACTTC	CASSPFWSASGSPRSSYEQYF	.	TRBV5-1	TRBJ2-7	TRBD2
TGCGCCAGCAGCTTAGGTGGGCCAAATCAGCCCCAGCATTTT	CASSLGGPNQPQHF	.	TRBV5-1	TRBJ1-5	.
TGCGCCAGCAGCAGGACAGGAACCAACACCGGGGAGCTGTTTTTT	CASSRTGTNTGELFF	.	TRBV5-1	TRBJ2-2	TRBD1
TGTGCCAGCAGCCAAGATGCGCTGGGGAGAGAGCAGTACTTC	CASSQDALGREQYF	.	TRBV14	TRBJ2-7	.
TGTGCCAGCTCACCGGTGATGGGACAGGTGTCAACCTACGAGCAGTACTTC	CASSPVMGQVSTYEQYF	.	TRBV18	TRBJ2-7	TRBD1
TGTGCCAGTAGTATCCATTCGGGGACTAGCTCCTACAATGAGCAGTTCTTC	CASSIHSGTSSYNEQFF	.	TRBV19	TRBJ2-1	TRBD2
TGCGCCAGCAGGGACATCGACCACTCTGGGGCCAACGTCCTGACTTTC	CASRDIDHSGANVLTF	.	TRBV23-1	TRBJ2-6	.
TGCGCCAGCAGCCTTTCGAACGAGCAGTACTTC	CASSLSNEQYF	.	TRBV5-1	TRBJ2-7	.